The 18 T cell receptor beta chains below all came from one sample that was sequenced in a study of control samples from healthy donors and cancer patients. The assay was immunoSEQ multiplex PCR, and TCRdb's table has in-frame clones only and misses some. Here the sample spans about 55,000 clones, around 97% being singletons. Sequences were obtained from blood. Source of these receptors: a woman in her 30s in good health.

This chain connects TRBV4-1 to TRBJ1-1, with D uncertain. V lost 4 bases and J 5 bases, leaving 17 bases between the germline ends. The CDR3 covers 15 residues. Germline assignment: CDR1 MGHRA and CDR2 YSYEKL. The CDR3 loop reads CASSLDDARGTEAFF. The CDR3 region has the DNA TGCGCCAGCAGCCTCGACGATGCCAGAGGGACTGAAGCTTTCTTT.

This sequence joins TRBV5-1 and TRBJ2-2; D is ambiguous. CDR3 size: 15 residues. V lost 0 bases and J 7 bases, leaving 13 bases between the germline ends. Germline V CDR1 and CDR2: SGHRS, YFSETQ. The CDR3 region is CASSLVAGQDGELFF. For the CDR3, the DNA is TGCGCCAGCAGCTTGGTTGCAGGTCAAGACGGGGAGCTGTTTTTT.

This CDR3 reads CASSIVPSLYNEQFF. The CDR3 DNA sequence: TGTGCCAGTAGTATAGTACCATCCCTCTACAATGAGCAGTTCTTC. The chain is built from TRBV19 and TRBJ2-1; no definite D call. The CDR3 contains 15 residues. CDR1 is LNHDA and CDR2 is SQIVND in the germline V gene (reference sequence). Trimming took off 1 base at V and 3 bases at J, with 10 bases between the two ends.

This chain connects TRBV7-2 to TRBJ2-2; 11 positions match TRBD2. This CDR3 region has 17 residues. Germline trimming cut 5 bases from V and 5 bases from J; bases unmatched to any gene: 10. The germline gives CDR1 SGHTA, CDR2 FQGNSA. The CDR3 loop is CASSHVTGLAGTGELFF. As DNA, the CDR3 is TGTGCCAGCAGCCATGTTACCGGACTAGCGGGTACCGGGGAGCTGTTTTTT. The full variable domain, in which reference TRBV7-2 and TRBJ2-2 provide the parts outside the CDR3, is GAGVSQSPSNKVTEKGKDVELRCDPISGHTALYWYRQSLGQGLEFLIYFQGNSAPDKSGLPSDRFSAERTGGSVSTLTIQRTQQEDSAVYLCASSHVTGLAGTGELFFGEGSRLTVL.

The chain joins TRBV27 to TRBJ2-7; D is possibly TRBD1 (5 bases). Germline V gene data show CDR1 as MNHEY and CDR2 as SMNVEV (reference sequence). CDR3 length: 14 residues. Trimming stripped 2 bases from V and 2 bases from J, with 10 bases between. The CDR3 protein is CASSLRGRAYEQYF. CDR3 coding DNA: TGTGCCAGCAGTTTAAGGGGCAGGGCCTACGAGCAGTACTTC.

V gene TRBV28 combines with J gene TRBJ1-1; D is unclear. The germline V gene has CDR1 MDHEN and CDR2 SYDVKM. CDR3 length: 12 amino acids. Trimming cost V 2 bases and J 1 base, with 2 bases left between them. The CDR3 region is CASSLRNTEAFF. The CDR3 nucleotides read TGTGCCAGCAGTTTACGGAACACTGAAGCTTTCTTT.

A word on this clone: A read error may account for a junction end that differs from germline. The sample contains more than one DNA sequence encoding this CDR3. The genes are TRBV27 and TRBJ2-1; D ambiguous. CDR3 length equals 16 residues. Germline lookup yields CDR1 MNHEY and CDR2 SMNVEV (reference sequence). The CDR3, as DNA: TGTGCCAGCAGCTTATCGGACGACCCGACCTACAATGAGCAGTTCTTC. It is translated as CASSLSDDPTYNEQFF.

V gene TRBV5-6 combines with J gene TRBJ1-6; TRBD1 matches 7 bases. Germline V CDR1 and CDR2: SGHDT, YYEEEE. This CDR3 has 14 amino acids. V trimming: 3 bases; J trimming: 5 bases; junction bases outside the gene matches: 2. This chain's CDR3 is CASSWGQNNSPLHF. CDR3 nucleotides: TGTGCCAGCAGCTGGGGACAGAATAATTCACCCCTCCACTTT.

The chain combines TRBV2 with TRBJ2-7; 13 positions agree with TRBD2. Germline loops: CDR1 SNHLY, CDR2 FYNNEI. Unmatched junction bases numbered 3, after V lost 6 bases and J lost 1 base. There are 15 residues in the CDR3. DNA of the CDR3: TGTGCCAGCAGGGGGACTAGCGGGACGTCCTACGAGCAGTACTTC. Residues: CASRGTSGTSYEQYF.

The CDR3 reads CASSVGGDGIYEQYF. As DNA, the CDR3 is TGTGCCAGCAGCGTAGGAGGGGACGGGATCTACGAGCAGTACTTC. This chain links TRBV9 with TRBJ2-7; tentatively, D is TRBD1 or TRBD2 (5 bases each). The CDR3 runs to 15 residues. V lost 0 bases, J lost 3 bases, and 13 bases lay in between. Germline-derived CDR1 and CDR2 are SGDLS and YYNGEE.

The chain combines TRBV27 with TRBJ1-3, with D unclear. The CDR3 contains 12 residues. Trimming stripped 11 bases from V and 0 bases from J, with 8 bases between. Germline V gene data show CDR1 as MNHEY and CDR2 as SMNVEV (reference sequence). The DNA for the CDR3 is TGTGCCTCTGGGCCCTCTGGAAACACCATATATTTT. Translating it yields CASGPSGNTIYF.

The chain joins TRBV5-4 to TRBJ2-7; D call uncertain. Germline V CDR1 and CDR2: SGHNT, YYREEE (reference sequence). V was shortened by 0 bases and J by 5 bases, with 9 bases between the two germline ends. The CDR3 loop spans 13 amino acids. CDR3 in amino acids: CASSLGAWDEQYF. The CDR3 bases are TGTGCCAGCAGCTTGGGCGCGTGGGACGAGCAGTACTTC.

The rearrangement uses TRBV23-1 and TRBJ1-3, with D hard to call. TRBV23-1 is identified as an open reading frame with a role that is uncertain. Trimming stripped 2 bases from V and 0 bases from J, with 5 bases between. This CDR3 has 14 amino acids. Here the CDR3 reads CASSQARSGNTIYF. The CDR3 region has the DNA TGCGCCAGCAGTCAAGCCCGCTCTGGAAACACCATATATTTT.

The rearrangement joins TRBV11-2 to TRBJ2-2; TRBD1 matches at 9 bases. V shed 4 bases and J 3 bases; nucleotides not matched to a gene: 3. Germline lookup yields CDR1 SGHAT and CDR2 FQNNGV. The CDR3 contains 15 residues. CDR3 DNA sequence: TGTGCCAGCAGCTGGGACAGGGTGGACACCGGGGAGCTGTTTTTT. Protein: CASSWDRVDTGELFF.

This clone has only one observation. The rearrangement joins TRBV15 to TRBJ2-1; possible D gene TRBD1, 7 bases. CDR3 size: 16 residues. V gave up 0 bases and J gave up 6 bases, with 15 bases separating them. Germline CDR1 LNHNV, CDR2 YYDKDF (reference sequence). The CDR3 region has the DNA TGTGCCACCAGCAGAGATCGGAGGGGGCCGGTCAATGAGCAGTTCTTC. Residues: CATSRDRRGPVNEQFF.

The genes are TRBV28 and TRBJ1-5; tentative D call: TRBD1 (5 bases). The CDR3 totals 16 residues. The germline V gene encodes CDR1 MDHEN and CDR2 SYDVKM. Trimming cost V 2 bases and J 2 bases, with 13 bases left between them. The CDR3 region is CASSLTGRGGNQPQHF. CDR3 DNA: TGTGCCAGCAGTTTAACCGGAAGGGGCGGCAATCAGCCCCAGCATTTT.

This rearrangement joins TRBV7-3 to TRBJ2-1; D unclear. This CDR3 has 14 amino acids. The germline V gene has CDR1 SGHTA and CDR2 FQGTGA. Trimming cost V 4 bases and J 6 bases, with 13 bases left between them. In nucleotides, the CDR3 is TGTGCCAGCAGCTCAAGTATCTTAGGCAATGAGCAGTTCTTC. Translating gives CASSSSILGNEQFF.

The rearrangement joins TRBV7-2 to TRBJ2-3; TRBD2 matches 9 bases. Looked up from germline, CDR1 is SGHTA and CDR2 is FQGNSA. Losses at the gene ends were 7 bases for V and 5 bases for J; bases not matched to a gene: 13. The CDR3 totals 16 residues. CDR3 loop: CASNSDGGRGVDTQYF. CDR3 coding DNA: TGTGCCAGCAACTCTGATGGCGGGAGGGGGGTAGATACGCAGTATTTT.